The TCR beta chain described here comes from a study of blood T cells in healthy people across ages. Study information: The template switching approach captured approximately one barcoded beta molecule for every two T cells.

Then a second PCR, running roughly 7 to 11 cycles, was carried out with a sample-barcoded 5' primer and a J-beta primer mix. Each of the samples gave a minimum of 2.5 million paired-end reads that contained CDR3. In TCRdb, the 5' RACE reads were re-called with MiXCR into one record per CDR3 protein. In the table there are over a million distinct CDR3 sequences, around 42% of which are singletons. The CDR3 is 13 amino acids. Germline loops: CDR1 ENHRY, CDR2 SYGVKD. Deletions cut 3 bases from V and 0 bases from J, with 6 bases between. This clonotype was seen repeatedly, ten times or more. Its target is not known. Broader study findings: As naive T cell percentage varied, TCR beta diversity correlated strongly with it. Significant beta diversity loss was already apparent by age about 39, declining roughly linearly.

This sequence originates from a woman aged 18-30 years in good health. V and J are TRBV10-3 and TRBJ2-7; unclear D gene. Sequencing was done on a sample of blood. The CDR3 nucleotides are TGTGCCATCAGTGATACGGGCTCCTACGAGCAGTACTTC. Translated, it gives CAISDTGSYEQYF.